A selection of T cell receptor beta chains follows, all from one sample in a study of blood T cell repertoires in COVID-19. Data came from immunoSEQ multiplex PCR; TCRdb stores just in-frame clones and leaves some out. The sample contains 200,000 to 300,000 clones, around nine tenths of which appear only once. What was sequenced was peripheral blood. The receptor set was obtained from a man aged 18 to 35 with active or convalescent COVID-19. Each CDR3 is given with its conserved first and last residue. D genes are given only for firm matches. Clone size appears in some rows only: once, few, many, or a class for an expanded clone.

len	v_gene	abundance	d_gene	j_gene	CDR3nt	CDR3aa
18	TRBV7-2	NA	NA	TRBJ2-3	TGTGCCAGCAGCCCCAAGCGCGTTATAGCGGACCCCACAGATACGCAGTATTTT	CASSPKRVIADPTDTQYF
16	TRBV28	NA	TRBD2	TRBJ2-7	TGTGCCAGCACCCCCCTCGGACTAGCGGATTCCTACGAGCAGTACTTC	CASTPLGLADSYEQYF
15	TRBV5-1	NA	TRBD2	TRBJ2-1	TGCGCCAGCAGACAAACTAGCGGCACTGGGGATGAGCAGTTCTTC	CASRQTSGTGDEQFF
16	TRBV19	NA	TRBD1	TRBJ2-1	TGTGCCAGTAGTATAATTGGGACAGGGATCTACAATGAGCAGTTCTTC	CASSIIGTGIYNEQFF
14	TRBV19	NA	TRBD2	TRBJ2-3	TGTGCCAGTAGTCCCCGACTAGCGGGGGATACGCAGTATTTT	CASSPRLAGDTQYF
13	TRBV28	once	NA	TRBJ1-1	TGTGCCAGCAGTTTATGGGGGGGGGTGCAAGCTTTCTTT	CASSLWGGVQAFF
14	TRBV19	NA	NA	TRBJ1-2	TGTGCCAGTAGTATGGTTCAGGGAGGCCATGGCTACACCTTC	CASSMVQGGHGYTF
14	TRBV19	NA	TRBD2	TRBJ2-5	TGTGCCAGTAGTGGGGGAGCGGGGGAAGAGACCCAGTACTTC	CASSGGAGEETQYF
16	TRBV4-3	NA	TRBD2	TRBJ2-7	TGCGCCAGCAGCCAGGCCACTAGCGGGGGGCCCTACGAGCAGTACTTC	CASSQATSGGPYEQYF
13	TRBV7-6	NA	NA	TRBJ1-5	TGTGCCAGCAGCGGAAACAGGGATCAGCCCCAGCATTTT	CASSGNRDQPQHF
14	TRBV5-1	NA	TRBD1	TRBJ2-7	TGCGCCAGCAGCTTACAGGGGAGTGACAACGAGCAGTACTTC	CASSLQGSDNEQYF
15	TRBV9	NA	TRBD2	TRBJ2-1	TGTGCCAGCAGCGTGACTAGCGGGGGGGAGAATGAGCAGTTCTTC	CASSVTSGGENEQFF
17	TRBV5-4	NA	TRBD2	TRBJ2-3	TGTGCCAGCAGCCGAGGCGGGGGGGGGCCCTTGGCAGATACGCAGTATTTT	CASSRGGGGPLADTQYF
16	TRBV2	NA	NA	TRBJ1-1	TGTGCCAGCAGTGAAGCTGAAAGGGGATACTGGACTGAAGCTTTCTTT	CASSEAERGYWTEAFF
19	TRBV7-9	once	NA	TRBJ2-6	TGTGCCAGCAGCCATCGCGATAGGGCCAGGGGTGTCGGGGCCAACGTCCTGACTTTC	CASSHRDRARGVGANVLTF
12	TRBV3-1/TRBV3-2	once	NA	TRBJ1-4	TGTGCCAGCAGCCACCGGGGAGGAGGAATGTTTTTT	CASSHRGGGMFF
13	TRBV5-1	NA	TRBD2	TRBJ2-1	TGCGCCAGCAGGTCGGGGGGCTACAATGAGCAGTTCTTC	CASRSGGYNEQFF
14	TRBV30	NA	TRBD1	TRBJ1-6	TGTGCCTGGAGTGGGACAGGAAGGAATTCACCCCTCCACTTT	CAWSGTGRNSPLHF
13	TRBV6-5	once	TRBD2	TRBJ2-1	TGTGCCAGCAGTTACTCGTGGGGGGGAGAGCAGTTCTTC	CASSYSWGGEQFF
15	TRBV11-2	NA	TRBD2	TRBJ2-1	TGTGCCAGCAGCTTGGGCCAGCGGGGGAACAATGAGCAGTTCTTC	CASSLGQRGNNEQFF
12	TRBV5-1	NA	NA	TRBJ2-7	TGCGCCAGCAGCCCCCCCGGGGACGAGCAGTACTTC	CASSPPGDEQYF
15	TRBV6-4	NA	NA	TRBJ2-3	TGTGCCAGCAGTGACTCGGGCGGGCCCACAGATACGCAGTATTTT	CASSDSGGPTDTQYF
15	TRBV27	NA	NA	TRBJ2-1	TGTGCCAGCAGTTTAAAAGGCGGGCTAGCGAGTGAGCAGTTCTTC	CASSLKGGLASEQFF
14	TRBV7-2	NA	NA	TRBJ1-4	TGTGCCAGCAGCTTTCGGGCAACTAATGAAAAACTGTTTTTT	CASSFRATNEKLFF
14	TRBV18	NA	TRBD1	TRBJ1-1	TGTGCCAGCTCCTACCGGGACAGGGACACTGAAGCTTTCTTT	CASSYRDRDTEAFF
14	TRBV29-1	NA	TRBD1	TRBJ1-1	TGCAGCGTGGCCGGGACAGCAATGAACACTGAAGCTTTCTTT	CSVAGTAMNTEAFF
16	TRBV7-3	NA	TRBD1	TRBJ1-2	TGTGCCAGCAGCTCCACCCCGACAGGGGTAAACTATGGCTACACCTTC	CASSSTPTGVNYGYTF
15	TRBV7-3	NA	TRBD2	TRBJ2-1	TGTGCCAGCAGCTTCCGACTAGCGGGGGCTAATGAGCAGTTCTTC	CASSFRLAGANEQFF
15	TRBV3-1/TRBV3-2	NA	TRBD1	TRBJ1-4	TGTGCCAGCAGCCCTCGGGACAGGGTAGGGGAAAAACTGTTTTTT	CASSPRDRVGEKLFF
18	TRBV27	once	TRBD2	TRBJ2-5	TGTGCCAGCAGTTTAGAGTCTCGGCTAGCGGGGACCAAAGAGACCCAGTACTTC	CASSLESRLAGTKETQYF
13	TRBV10-3	NA	NA	TRBJ2-2	TGTGCCTCTCAGGGGACGAACACCGGGGAGCTGTTTTTT	CASQGTNTGELFF
15	TRBV2	NA	NA	TRBJ1-1	TGTGCCAGCAGAGGTGAGTCGGGGGAGAACACTGAAGCTTTCTTT	CASRGESGENTEAFF
13	TRBV7-9	NA	NA	TRBJ1-1	TGTGCCAGCAGCCAAGGGACATCCCTAGAAGCTTTCTTT	CASSQGTSLEAFF
12	TRBV28	NA	NA	TRBJ1-2	TGTGCCAGCAGTTTCACAGGGTTCGGCTACACCTTC	CASSFTGFGYTF
14	TRBV7-2	NA	TRBD2	TRBJ2-4	TGTGCCAGCAGCTTAGGTATAGGGAGGGTCGGGGAGTACTTC	CASSLGIGRVGEYF
16	TRBV5-6	NA	TRBD2	TRBJ2-1	TGTGCCAGCAGCCCGGGATTGGGACTAGCGGACAATGAGCAGTTCTTC	CASSPGLGLADNEQFF
12	TRBV6-5	NA	TRBD2	TRBJ2-7	TGTGCCAGCAGGGGACTAAGGAACGAGCAGTACTTC	CASRGLRNEQYF
15	TRBV7-9	NA	NA	TRBJ1-2	TGTGCCAGCAGCCTAACAGCACAACTGAACTATGGCTACACCTTC	CASSLTAQLNYGYTF
12	TRBV4-1	NA	NA	TRBJ2-2	TGCGCCAGCAGCCCGAGGAACGGGGAGCTGTTTTTT	CASSPRNGELFF
15	TRBV5-1	few	NA	TRBJ2-3	TGCGCCAGCAGCTTGTTACTAGCCTCCACAGATACGCAGTATTTT	CASSLLLASTDTQYF
15	TRBV10-2	NA	TRBD2	TRBJ2-5	TGCGCCAGCAGTGAATTAGCGGGATTCCAAGAGACCCAGTACTTC	CASSELAGFQETQYF
21	TRBV3-1/TRBV3-2	NA	TRBD1	TRBJ2-2	TGTGCCAGCAGCCAACGTAGGCGCTGGGACAGGGGTTGGCGTAACACCGGGGAGCTGTTTTTT	CASSQRRRWDRGWRNTGELFF
14	TRBV6-5	NA	TRBD1	TRBJ1-1	TGTGCCAGCAGTCGACAGGGGGCGCGAACTGAAGCTTTCTTT	CASSRQGARTEAFF
11	TRBV28	NA	NA	TRBJ2-5	TGTGCCAGCAGGGTTAGAGAGACCCAGTACTTC	CASRVRETQYF
15	TRBV4-3	NA	TRBD1	TRBJ1-1	TGCGCCAGCAGCCAGGTCGACAGGGACTACACTGAAGCTTTCTTT	CASSQVDRDYTEAFF
17	TRBV7-9	NA	TRBD2	TRBJ2-3	TGTGCCAGCAGCTCAGGACTAGCGAGGACTAGCACAGATACGCAGTATTTT	CASSSGLARTSTDTQYF
14	TRBV9	NA	NA	TRBJ1-5	TGTGCCAGCAGCGTAGGGGCAGACAATCAGCCCCAGCATTTT	CASSVGADNQPQHF
13	TRBV5-1	NA	NA	TRBJ1-2	TGCGCCAGCAGCTTGGCGGGGGACTATGGCTACACCTTC	CASSLAGDYGYTF
16	TRBV18	NA	NA	TRBJ2-5	TGTGCCAGCTCACCAGGTTCAACAGGGAAGCAAGAGACCCAGTACTTC	CASSPGSTGKQETQYF
18	TRBV4-3	NA	TRBD2	TRBJ2-5	TGCGCCAGCAGCCAAGATACACCTAGCGGGGGGAACCAAGAGACCCAGTACTTC	CASSQDTPSGGNQETQYF
16	TRBV5-1	NA	TRBD1	TRBJ1-4	TGCGCCAGCAGCCCAGGGACAGGGGGCGCGGATGAAAAACTGTTTTTT	CASSPGTGGADEKLFF
18	TRBV11-2	NA	TRBD2	TRBJ2-5	TGTGCCAGCAGCTTTGGGGGACTAGCGGGAGTGCGGGGAGAGACCCAGTACTTC	CASSFGGLAGVRGETQYF
13	TRBV21-1	NA	NA	TRBJ1-4	TGTGCCAGCAGTCACAGGGATTGGGAAAAACTGTTTTTT	CASSHRDWEKLFF
12	TRBV2	NA	NA	TRBJ2-5	TGTGCCAGCAACATGTATGGAGAGACCCAGTACTTC	CASNMYGETQYF
13	TRBV6-2/TRBV6-3	NA	TRBD1	TRBJ1-6	TGTGCCAGCAGTCACGGACAGGGTTCACCCCTCCACTTT	CASSHGQGSPLHF
18	TRBV5-3	NA	TRBD2	TRBJ2-1	TGTGCCAGAAGTCGCCCTGAAGGGACTAGCGGGGGGTACAATGAGCAGTTCTTC	CARSRPEGTSGGYNEQFF
16	TRBV4-1	NA	TRBD1	TRBJ2-1	TGCGCCAGCAGCCAAGATGACAGGGGAGGCTACAATGAGCAGTTCTTC	CASSQDDRGGYNEQFF